The present entry profiles one T cell receptor beta chain with its context. Its specific antigen is unknown. Per-nucleotide qualities are absent, and no much larger clonotype sits a single base away. At the DNA level, this CDR3 is encoded by other sequences in the same sample as well. This specimen comes from a study of CD4+ T cells in melanoma (dated by TCRdb to 2022 to 2024). For context, the study as a whole: Neoantigen-specific CD4+ T cells in human melanoma were what the study investigated.

The library was prepared using the immunoSEQ multiplex PCR assay. TCRdb limited this immuneACCESS table to in-frame rearrangements with V and J called. A share of clones is missing; checked studies link under half to unresolved V genes, and the rest is unexplained. In this sample the table shows 50,000 to 60,000 clones, 60% to 75% of which occur a single time. The ten biggest clones cover roughly 4.4% of the sample. Broader findings and caveats from the paper: Neoantigen-specific CD4+ T cells in melanoma were reported to have a range of differentiation states. The report described a correlation between neoantigen-specific CD4+ T cells and the function of CD8+ T cells, macrophages and B cells.

CDR1 and CDR2, per the germline V gene, are SQVTM and ANQGSEA. A distance of 9 bases separates the germline ends of V and J, which lose 4 bases and 2 bases respectively. The CDR3 runs 12 amino acids, cysteine and phenylalanine included. Only CDR3 DNA is held: 36 bases, read in frame from base 1. The donors were melanoma patients. This clonotype originated in a human donor with melanoma. Sequenced material: tumor tissue. This chain is built from TRBV29-1 and TRBJ2-7; confidence is insufficient to name the D gene. CDR3 loop: CSVVGGPYEQYF. In nucleotide form, the sequence is TGCAGCGTTGTCGGTGGTCCCTACGAGCAGTACTTC.